These T cell receptor beta chains were read from a single sample in a study of graft-versus-host responses after intestinal transplantation. Measured with immunoSEQ multiplex PCR; TCRdb has only the in-frame clones, and not every one. The data contain about 22,000 clones, 40% to 45% of them singletons. Specimen: alloreactive CD8+ T cells from a mixed lymphocyte reaction culture, collected before intestinal transplant. The origin of the receptors is a human patient who received an intestinal transplant. The CDR3 runs from the conserved cysteine through the conserved F or W. D genes are given only for firm matches. The size of a clone is reported for some rows only, either as once, few or many, or as a class for expanded clones.

V gene: TRBV27; clone size: NA; D gene: TRBD1; J gene: TRBJ1-2; CDR3 DNA: TGTGCCAGCAGTCAAGGGGCAGGGGGGGGCTACACCTTC; CDR3 protein: CASSQGAGGGYTF
V gene: TRBV7-3; clone size: NA; D gene: NA; J gene: TRBJ2-5; CDR3 DNA: TGTGCCAGCAGCTTATCCGGCGGGCCGGGGACCCAGTACTTC; CDR3 protein: CASSLSGGPGTQYF
V gene: TRBV29-1; clone size: NA; D gene: NA; J gene: TRBJ2-5; CDR3 DNA: TGCAGCGTTGTGGGCACAGGGTTTGGAGAGACCCAGTACTTC; CDR3 protein: CSVVGTGFGETQYF
V gene: TRBV7-2; clone size: NA; D gene: TRBD1; J gene: TRBJ1-1; CDR3 DNA: TGTGCCAGCAGACCCGGGACAGGGGCCACTGAAGCTTTCTTT; CDR3 protein: CASRPGTGATEAFF
V gene: TRBV11-2; clone size: few; D gene: NA; J gene: TRBJ1-1; CDR3 DNA: TGTGCCAGCAGCACTAGATTGGTAGGACTGAACACTGAAGCTTTCTTT; CDR3 protein: CASSTRLVGLNTEAFF
V gene: TRBV4-2; clone size: NA; D gene: NA; J gene: TRBJ1-2; CDR3 DNA: TGTGCCAGCAGCCGCCCCGGGCCGGGAAGGACTAACTATGGCTACACCTTC; CDR3 protein: CASSRPGPGRTNYGYTF
V gene: TRBV6-1; clone size: NA; D gene: NA; J gene: TRBJ2-1; CDR3 DNA: TGTGCCAGCAGTGTCTACAATGAGCAGTTCTTC; CDR3 protein: CASSVYNEQFF
V gene: TRBV9; clone size: NA; D gene: NA; J gene: TRBJ1-1; CDR3 DNA: TGTGCCAGCAGCGTAGTTGAGGTGGAGGGGGGGCCTGAAGCTTTCTTT; CDR3 protein: CASSVVEVEGGPEAFF
V gene: TRBV6-5; clone size: NA; D gene: NA; J gene: TRBJ1-3; CDR3 DNA: TGTGCCAGCACTCCTTCCCGCTCTGGAAACACCATATATTTT; CDR3 protein: CASTPSRSGNTIYF
V gene: TRBV27; clone size: NA; D gene: NA; J gene: TRBJ2-1; CDR3 DNA: TGTGCCAGCAGTTCCGGGACATCCGCCTACAATGAGCAGTTCTTC; CDR3 protein: CASSSGTSAYNEQFF
V gene: TRBV7-9; clone size: NA; D gene: NA; J gene: TRBJ1-1; CDR3 DNA: TGTGCCAGCAGCCCCCCCGGGGGCACTGAAGCTTTCTTT; CDR3 protein: CASSPPGGTEAFF
V gene: TRBV10-3; clone size: NA; D gene: NA; J gene: TRBJ1-4; CDR3 DNA: TGTGCCATCAGTGAGATTGATCCACGCTCAGTCCCCTTTAATGAAAAACTGTTTTTT; CDR3 protein: CAISEIDPRSVPFNEKLFF
V gene: TRBV5-1; clone size: NA; D gene: NA; J gene: TRBJ2-3; CDR3 DNA: TGCGCCAGCAGCTTGGGTCTGGATACGCAGTATTTT; CDR3 protein: CASSLGLDTQYF
V gene: TRBV5-1; clone size: medium-sized; D gene: TRBD1; J gene: TRBJ2-1; CDR3 DNA: TGCGCCAGCAGCTGGGGACAGGGCAATTACTACAATGAGCAGTTCTTC; CDR3 protein: CASSWGQGNYYNEQFF
V gene: TRBV30; clone size: NA; D gene: NA; J gene: TRBJ1-2; CDR3 DNA: TGTGCCTGGTCCGCAGGGCCATATGGCTACACCTTC; CDR3 protein: CAWSAGPYGYTF
V gene: TRBV7-3; clone size: medium-sized; D gene: TRBD2; J gene: TRBJ2-5; CDR3 DNA: TGTGCCAGCAGTTCTAGCGGGATTGAAGAGACCCAGTACTTC; CDR3 protein: CASSSSGIEETQYF
V gene: TRBV30; clone size: few; D gene: NA; J gene: TRBJ2-7; CDR3 DNA: TGTGCCTGGAGAGACTGGGGGGCAGGGGAGCAGTACTTC; CDR3 protein: CAWRDWGAGEQYF
V gene: TRBV20-1; clone size: few; D gene: NA; J gene: TRBJ2-7; CDR3 DNA: TGCAGTGCTACGACTAGACGCGAGCAGTACTTC; CDR3 protein: CSATTRREQYF
V gene: TRBV12-5; clone size: medium-sized; D gene: NA; J gene: TRBJ2-7; CDR3 DNA: TGTGCTAGTGGTTTCATTGGGGCGTACGAGCAGTACTTC; CDR3 protein: CASGFIGAYEQYF
V gene: TRBV27; clone size: NA; D gene: NA; J gene: TRBJ1-1; CDR3 DNA: TGTGCCAGCAGTTTCGGGAGGGGCACTGAAGCTTTCTTT; CDR3 protein: CASSFGRGTEAFF
V gene: TRBV29-1; clone size: NA; D gene: NA; J gene: TRBJ2-1; CDR3 DNA: TGCAGCGCTCGGCGGAGCTACAATGAGCAGTTCTTC; CDR3 protein: CSARRSYNEQFF
V gene: TRBV27; clone size: few; D gene: TRBD2; J gene: TRBJ2-7; CDR3 DNA: TGTGCCAGCAGTCGGGTAGCGGGAGGCAGCTCCTACGAGCAGTACTTC; CDR3 protein: CASSRVAGGSSYEQYF
V gene: TRBV6-1; clone size: NA; D gene: TRBD2; J gene: TRBJ2-7; CDR3 DNA: TGTGCCAGTAGCGGGTTATACGAGCAGTACTTC; CDR3 protein: CASSGLYEQYF
V gene: TRBV2; clone size: NA; D gene: NA; J gene: TRBJ1-2; CDR3 DNA: TGTGCCAGCAGTCGAGGCGGCCCTTGGGGCTATGGCTACACCTTC; CDR3 protein: CASSRGGPWGYGYTF
V gene: TRBV27; clone size: NA; D gene: NA; J gene: TRBJ1-2; CDR3 DNA: TGTGCCACCCGGACGGGGGCAGGGCTGTTTCATGGCTACACCTTC; CDR3 protein: CATRTGAGLFHGYTF
V gene: TRBV7-2; clone size: NA; D gene: NA; J gene: TRBJ1-4; CDR3 DNA: TGTGCCAGCAGCCAGGGAAATGAAAAACTGTTTTTT; CDR3 protein: CASSQGNEKLFF
V gene: TRBV2; clone size: few; D gene: TRBD2; J gene: TRBJ2-7; CDR3 DNA: TGTGCCAGCGGGGGGGACGAGCAGTACTTC; CDR3 protein: CASGGDEQYF
V gene: TRBV7-8; clone size: NA; D gene: NA; J gene: TRBJ2-5; CDR3 DNA: TGTGCCAGCAGCTTATATTCCCAAGAGACCCAGTACTTC; CDR3 protein: CASSLYSQETQYF
V gene: TRBV25-1; clone size: NA; D gene: NA; J gene: TRBJ1-3; CDR3 DNA: TGTGCCAGCAGTGCGGTCGGGTACACCATATATTTT; CDR3 protein: CASSAVGYTIYF
V gene: TRBV11-2; clone size: NA; D gene: NA; J gene: TRBJ1-2; CDR3 DNA: TGTGCCAGCAGCCCCGGGTTGTTCGAAACCTATGGCTACACCTTC; CDR3 protein: CASSPGLFETYGYTF
V gene: TRBV18; clone size: once; D gene: NA; J gene: TRBJ2-1; CDR3 DNA: TGTGCCAGCTCACCACTATCCGGACAGTTGACACACAATGAGCAGTTCTTC; CDR3 protein: CASSPLSGQLTHNEQFF
V gene: TRBV28; clone size: NA; D gene: TRBD1; J gene: TRBJ1-5; CDR3 DNA: TGTGCCAGCAGTGCTGGGACAGGGGGGAATCAGCCCCAGCATTTT; CDR3 protein: CASSAGTGGNQPQHF
V gene: TRBV27; clone size: NA; D gene: TRBD2; J gene: TRBJ2-7; CDR3 DNA: TGTGCCAGCAGTCCCGGGGCCAGCGGGAGGGCCTACGAGCAGTACTTC; CDR3 protein: CASSPGASGRAYEQYF
V gene: TRBV18; clone size: NA; D gene: NA; J gene: TRBJ2-5; CDR3 DNA: TGTGCCAGCTCACCGTCCCAAGAGACCCAGTACTTC; CDR3 protein: CASSPSQETQYF
V gene: TRBV6-6; clone size: NA; D gene: NA; J gene: TRBJ2-7; CDR3 DNA: TGTGCCAGCAGTTCGGGAACCCTGAGGAACGAGCAGTACTTC; CDR3 protein: CASSSGTLRNEQYF
V gene: TRBV7-9; clone size: few; D gene: TRBD1; J gene: TRBJ1-2; CDR3 DNA: TGTGCCAGCAGCTTAGTTGGTACGCGCGGCAGGGGGCGAAGCTACACCTTC; CDR3 protein: CASSLVGTRGRGRSYTF
V gene: TRBV30; clone size: NA; D gene: TRBD1; J gene: TRBJ2-4; CDR3 DNA: TGTGCCTGGGGGACAGGAAGCCCCTTAGCCAAAAACATTCAGTACTTC; CDR3 protein: CAWGTGSPLAKNIQYF
V gene: TRBV5-1; clone size: NA; D gene: NA; J gene: TRBJ1-1; CDR3 DNA: TGCGCCAGCAGCCGACCGCAGGGTGGGGCGGGTGAAGCTTTCTTT; CDR3 protein: CASSRPQGGAGEAFF
V gene: TRBV7-8; clone size: NA; D gene: NA; J gene: TRBJ2-7; CDR3 DNA: TGTGCCAGCAGCCGCCCGACCGTAGGGGGCGAGCAGTACTTC; CDR3 protein: CASSRPTVGGEQYF
V gene: TRBV7-9; clone size: NA; D gene: TRBD1; J gene: TRBJ1-5; CDR3 DNA: TGTGCCAGCAGCCTCGGGACAGGGGGTAATCAGCCCCAGCATTTT; CDR3 protein: CASSLGTGGNQPQHF
V gene: TRBV7-3; clone size: NA; D gene: NA; J gene: TRBJ2-1; CDR3 DNA: TGTGCCAGCAGCTTAGTGGGGTACAATGAGCAGTTCTTC; CDR3 protein: CASSLVGYNEQFF
V gene: TRBV6-5; clone size: NA; D gene: NA; J gene: TRBJ2-2; CDR3 DNA: TGTGCCAGCAGTGACTTGGGCACCGGGGAGCTGTTTTTT; CDR3 protein: CASSDLGTGELFF
V gene: TRBV6-5; clone size: once; D gene: NA; J gene: TRBJ2-5; CDR3 DNA: TGTGCCAGCAGTTACCAGGGTTCGTGGGAGCAGTACTTC; CDR3 protein: CASSYQGSWEQYF
V gene: TRBV19; clone size: few; D gene: NA; J gene: TRBJ2-1; CDR3 DNA: TGTGCCAGTAGGGGACGCCGCCCGATGGGGGATGAGCAGTTCTTC; CDR3 protein: CASRGRRPMGDEQFF
V gene: TRBV10-2; clone size: few; D gene: NA; J gene: TRBJ2-3; CDR3 DNA: TGCGCCAGCAGGAGAGCCCTAGGCGGGACAGATACGCAGTATTTT; CDR3 protein: CASRRALGGTDTQYF
V gene: TRBV5-1; clone size: few; D gene: NA; J gene: TRBJ1-1; CDR3 DNA: TGCGCCAGCAGGGCGGGGGTAAACACTGAAGCTTTCTTT; CDR3 protein: CASRAGVNTEAFF
V gene: TRBV27; clone size: NA; D gene: NA; J gene: TRBJ2-7; CDR3 DNA: TGTGCCAGCAGTTTAAATGCAGGGGCATATTTCTCCTACGAGCAGTACTTC; CDR3 protein: CASSLNAGAYFSYEQYF
V gene: TRBV6-5; clone size: NA; D gene: NA; J gene: TRBJ2-7; CDR3 DNA: TGTGCCAGTAGTTACCCGCTGGCGGCATACGAGCAGTACTTC; CDR3 protein: CASSYPLAAYEQYF